The sequence of this T cell receptor beta chain was determined in a study of cytomegalovirus exposure and HLA in healthy donors. Regarding the study as a whole: Upon later analysis, TCR association rates were observed to vary by HLA locus, being highest for DRB1 and lowest for HLA-C. For most TCR sequences rarity was the rule, although some public TCRs occurred in many donors. Reports credit the classifier with highly specific, highly sensitive diagnosis of cytomegalovirus status.

As concerns this clone: Its antigen is unidentified.

Germline assignment: CDR1 SEHNR and CDR2 FQNEAQ (reference sequence). The CDR3 has 15 residues. The junction had 2 bases not matched to a gene; V was cut back by 3 bases and J by 0 bases. Amplification used 60 Vbeta primers and 13 Jbeta primers. TCRdb's copy holds only in-frame clones and misses some; the assay was immunoSEQ multiplex PCR. The repertoire includes about 120,000 clones, 74% of them detected once, and around 2% sits in the top ten. The chain couples TRBV7-9 to TRBJ1-3; 7 positions match TRBD1. The TCR comes from a human donor in good health. What was sequenced was PBMCs. The CDR3 sequence is CASSLDRTSGNTIYF. CDR3 DNA: TGTGCCAGCAGCTTGGACAGGACCTCTGGAAACACCATATATTTT.